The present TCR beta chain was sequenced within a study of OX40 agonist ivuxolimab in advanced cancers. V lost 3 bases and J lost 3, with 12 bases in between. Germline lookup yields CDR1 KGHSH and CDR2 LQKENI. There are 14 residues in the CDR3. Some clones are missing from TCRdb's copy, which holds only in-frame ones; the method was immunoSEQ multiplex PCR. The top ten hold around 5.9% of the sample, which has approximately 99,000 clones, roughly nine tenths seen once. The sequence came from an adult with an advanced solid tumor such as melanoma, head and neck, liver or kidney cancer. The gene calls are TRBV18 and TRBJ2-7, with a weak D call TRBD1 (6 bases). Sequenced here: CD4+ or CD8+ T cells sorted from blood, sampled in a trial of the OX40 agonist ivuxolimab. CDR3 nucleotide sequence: TGTGCCAGCTCACCTTCCACAGGGAACTACGAGCAGTACTTC. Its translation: CASSPSTGNYEQYF.